This is a list of T cell receptor beta chains from one sample in a study of beta chain features in type 1 diabetes. TCRdb's table, derived via immunoSEQ multiplex PCR, lists solely in-frame clones and lacks some. The top ten clones hold around 0.015% of a sample with about 360,000 clones, about 12% of them seen once. Sequenced sample: naive CD4+ T cells from blood. The receptors derive from a man in his late teens or twenties in good health. Each CDR3 is given with its conserved first and last residue. D genes are given only for firm matches. The listing skips clone size in some rows; elsewhere it reads once, few, many or a size class.

size,J,V,D,DNA,CDR3
few,TRBJ1-2,TRBV6-5,TRBD1,TGTGCCAGCAGTTACTCGTTGGCAGGGGGCAGCTATGGCTACACCTTC,CASSYSLAGGSYGYTF
.,TRBJ2-7,TRBV28,TRBD2,TGTGCCAGCAGTTTCCTGGACGGGAGGTACGAGCAGTACTTC,CASSFLDGRYEQYF
.,TRBJ2-3,TRBV5-6,.,TGTGCCAGCAGCTTGCGGACAGATACGCAGTATTTT,CASSLRTDTQYF
.,TRBJ1-1,TRBV6-5,.,TGTGCCATCAGCATCGGCACTGAAGCTTTCTTT,CAISIGTEAFF
once,TRBJ1-2,TRBV28,TRBD1,TGTGCCAGCAGATACCCGGGACAGGGTCTCTATGGCTACACCTTC,CASRYPGQGLYGYTF
few,TRBJ2-1,TRBV7-2,TRBD1,TGTGCCAGCAGCTTAGCAACGACAGGGGGTACGGGAGTGCAGTTCTTC,CASSLATTGGTGVQFF
.,TRBJ1-5,TRBV11-1,TRBD1,TGTGCCAGCAGCGAGGGACAGGGAGGTAATCAGCCCCAGCATTTT,CASSEGQGGNQPQHF
few,TRBJ2-7,TRBV7-2,TRBD2,TGTGCCAGCAGCCCCGGGGGGGAAGTGCAGTACTTC,CASSPGGEVQYF
.,TRBJ2-1,TRBV11-1,.,TGTGCCAGCAGCCAGTGGGAGAATGAGCAGTTCTTC,CASSQWENEQFF
.,TRBJ1-2,TRBV18,.,TGTGCCAGCTCCGACCGGACAGCTAACTATGGCTACACCTTC,CASSDRTANYGYTF
.,TRBJ2-7,TRBV5-6,.,TGTGCCAGCAGCCCCAGACTTTCTTCCTACGAGCAGTACTTC,CASSPRLSSYEQYF
few,TRBJ1-3,TRBV11-2,.,TGTGCCAGCAGCTTAGTTCCGAGGGCCAACACCATATATTTT,CASSLVPRANTIYF
few,TRBJ2-7,TRBV11-1,TRBD2,TGTGCCAGCAGCCGGACTAGTCTCTACGAGCAGTACTTC,CASSRTSLYEQYF
.,TRBJ2-1,TRBV7-9,TRBD2,TGTGCCACCCAAGGGACTAGCGGGGGAGCTGGTTACAATGAGCAGTTCTTC,CATQGTSGGAGYNEQFF
few,TRBJ2-1,TRBV7-2,TRBD2,TGTGCCAGCAGCTTAAGACTAGCGGGGACCTACAATGAGCAGTTCTTC,CASSLRLAGTYNEQFF
few,TRBJ2-3,TRBV19,.,TGTGCCAGTAGTATCCGGAGAAGAAGTGATACGCAGTATTTT,CASSIRRRSDTQYF
.,TRBJ2-7,TRBV15,.,TGTGCCACCAGCAGAGAGCCTAGGATGGGCGAGCAGTACTTC,CATSREPRMGEQYF
.,TRBJ1-5,TRBV23-1,TRBD1,TGCGCCACACCGGGACAGGTACCTTATAGCAATCAGCCCCAGCATTTT,CATPGQVPYSNQPQHF
.,TRBJ2-3,TRBV5-4,.,TGTGCCAGCAGCTCAATTAGGGGTTTGACAGATACGCAGTATTTT,CASSSIRGLTDTQYF
.,TRBJ2-3,TRBV7-6,TRBD1,TGTGCCAGCAGTTCCCGGACAGGTCGTACGCAGTATTTT,CASSSRTGRTQYF
few,TRBJ1-2,TRBV9,.,TGTGCCAGCAGCGGGCCATTGGGCCACTATGGCTACACCTTC,CASSGPLGHYGYTF
few,TRBJ2-7,TRBV15,.,TGTGCCACCAGCGGACCGTTCGGGGTAGACTACGAGCAGTACTTC,CATSGPFGVDYEQYF
few,TRBJ2-7,TRBV5-1,.,TGCGCCAGCAGCTCGCAGCCCAGGCACGAGCAGTACTTC,CASSSQPRHEQYF
.,TRBJ2-3,TRBV18,TRBD1,TGTGCCAGCTCACCAGCGCCACAGGGGGCAACAGATACGCAGTATTTT,CASSPAPQGATDTQYF
.,TRBJ1-2,TRBV28,.,TGTGCCAGCACTTCAGGGGACTATGGCTACACCTTC,CASTSGDYGYTF
few,TRBJ2-1,TRBV28,.,TGTGCCAGCAGTTCCCAGGGTATCCATGAGCAGTTCTTC,CASSSQGIHEQFF
.,TRBJ2-7,TRBV9,.,TGTGCCAGCAGCGTAGGACTACAGGGTGGCCGCTACGAGCAGTACTTC,CASSVGLQGGRYEQYF
few,TRBJ1-1,TRBV29-1,TRBD1,TGCAGCGTTGATAAAGGGGGACAGGGAAGAAAAGCTTTCTTT,CSVDKGGQGRKAFF
.,TRBJ2-1,TRBV28,TRBD2,TGTGCCAGCAGTGCCGGGGGGGAGAGTGAGCAGTTCTTC,CASSAGGESEQFF
.,TRBJ2-5,TRBV6-5,TRBD1,TGTGCCAGCAGAGTGGGACAGGGCGGGACCCAGTACTTC,CASRVGQGGTQYF